This T cell receptor beta chain was found in a study of OX40 agonist ivuxolimab in advanced cancers. The CDR3 consists of 12 residues. Trimming stripped 5 bases from V and 7 bases from J, with 9 bases between. In germline, CDR1 is MDHEN, CDR2 SYDVKM. Repertoires were generated with immunoSEQ multiplex PCR, while TCRdb's copy carries only in-frame clones and drops some. Seen here are about 86,000 clones, around 90% observed once, and the top ten hold roughly 8.9%. The sequencing here drew on CD4+ or CD8+ T cells sorted from blood, taken in a trial of the OX40 agonist ivuxolimab. The chain recombines TRBV28 with TRBJ1-5; no clear D gene. The source of this sequence is an adult with an advanced solid tumor such as melanoma, head and neck, liver or kidney cancer. The CDR3 DNA is TGTGCCAGCAGTCTTGACGGGCAGCCCCAGCATTTT. It encodes CASSLDGQPQHF.